In this sample, the clone carrying this T cell receptor (beta chain) turned up once. This sample was taken from a study of blood T cell repertoires in COVID-19. On the study more broadly: Both acute and convalescent COVID-19 samples were obtained from the United States, Italy and Spain. In each case, the material was cDNA or gDNA derived from T cells, B-cell-depleted T cells, or PBMCs.

Per the original data handling: Reference gene primer amplification gave estimated nucleated cell counts. Some clones are missing from TCRdb's copy, which holds only in-frame ones; the method was immunoSEQ multiplex PCR. D and trimming were read from the DNA, whereas the V and J calls and clone size are those reported in that table. The sample records some 240,000 clones, 84% being singletons. Sequencing was performed on peripheral blood. This receptor was taken from a woman aged 40 to 50 who had recovered from COVID-19.

In nucleotides, the CDR3 is TGTGCCAGCACGGGATTAGCGGTGAACTACGTGAAGCAGTACTTC. Protein sequence: CASTGLAVNYVKQYF. The V gene is TRBV11-2, the J gene TRBJ2-7, with D possibly matching TRBD2 (6 bases). Trimming pared 7 bases from V and 8 bases from J, leaving 24 bases between. CDR3 length: 15 residues. The germline CDR1 and CDR2 sequences are SGHAT and FQNNGV.